These 5 T cell receptor beta chains were all obtained from the same sample, sequenced in a study of T cells in Graves' hyperthyroidism and ophthalmopathy. Amplification yielded TCR beta CDR3 regions, with RNA transcripts as the source. Initially, a first-round RT-PCR of the TCR CDR3 employed the HTBI primer set. TCRdb fed the multiplex PCR reads into MiXCR, producing one record per CDR3 protein. The table has hundreds of thousands of distinct CDR3 sequences, under 20% seen once. The sequencing sample was made of blood. The receptor set was obtained from a woman aged 45-59 years with Graves' hyperthyroidism that later progressed to Graves' ophthalmopathy.

The chain carries TRBV6-6 and TRBJ1-2, with D possibly TRBD1 on 6 matching bases. The CDR3 runs to 14 residues. Looked up from germline, CDR1 is MNHNY and CDR2 is SVGAGI (reference sequence). The V end lost 0 bases, the J end lost 7 bases, and 12 bases lay between the germline ends. The CDR3 here is CASSYSVGAGGYTF. The CDR3 bases are TGTGCCAGCAGTTACTCGGTGGGGGCTGGTGGCTACACCTTC.

This clonotype has a handful of counts. V is TRBV7-6 and J is TRBJ1-4; 7 bases map to TRBD1. This CDR3 spans 15 amino acids. Trimming cost V 3 bases and J 4 bases; bases outside gene matches: 5. Germline V gives CDR1 SGHVS, CDR2 FNYEAQ. The CDR3 DNA follows: TGTGCCAGCAGCTTCGGCACAGGGGTTAATGAAAAACTGTTTTTT. It translates to CASSFGTGVNEKLFF.

At least ten counts were recorded for this clonotype. The chain combines TRBV20-1 with TRBJ1-5; no definite D call. Germline-derived CDR1 and CDR2 are DFQATT and SNEGSKA (reference sequence). This CDR3 is 15 amino acids long. The V and J ends lost 5 bases and 0 bases respectively, with 14 bases between them. The CDR3 reads CSAVETEFSNQPQHF. CDR3 nucleotide sequence: TGCAGTGCTGTAGAGACGGAGTTTAGCAATCAGCCCCAGCATTTT.

The chain is built from TRBV4-1 and TRBJ1-2; D perhaps matches TRBD1 (5 bases). Germline V gene sequence: CDR1 MGHRA, CDR2 YSYEKL. The CDR3 is made up of 15 amino acids. With 0 bases removed from V and 4 bases from J, the gap between germline ends came to 12 bases. The CDR3: CASSQDLTGLYGYTF. The DNA of the CDR3 is TGCGCCAGCAGCCAAGATCTAACAGGACTCTATGGCTACACCTTC.

This clonotype was counted ten times or more. The CDR3 coding sequence is TGTGCCAGCAGCTTTTTGGGGGTTGAAGCTTTCTTT. Translation gives CASSFLGVEAFF. The gene calls are TRBV11-1 and TRBJ1-1; tentative D call: TRBD1 (5 bases). The CDR3 is 12 amino acids. V was shortened by 3 bases and J by 7 bases, with 9 bases between the two germline ends. In germline, CDR1 is SGHAT, CDR2 FQDESV (reference sequence).